Below, one TCR beta chain is given with its context. The sample originates from a study of blood T cell repertoires in COVID-19. Study details: PBMCs, B-cell-depleted T cells, or T cells were the source of the cDNA or gDNA that made up the material.

This CDR3 is 15 amino acids long. V gave up 3 bases and J gave up 2 bases, with 13 bases separating them. CDR1 and CDR2 (germline): MGHDK, SYGVNS. Data came from immunoSEQ multiplex PCR; TCRdb stores just in-frame clones and leaves some out. The repertoire consists of more than 250,000 clones, with about 85% occurring once and the leading ten covering 3.6%. The sequence was obtained from a man aged 18 to 29 with active or convalescent COVID-19. Sample: peripheral blood. V gene TRBV25-1 combines with J gene TRBJ1-1; TRBD1 might be the D (6 bases). The CDR3 spells CASSDLDRSNTEAFF. Written as DNA, the CDR3 is TGTGCCAGCAGTGATTTAGACAGGTCAAACACTGAAGCTTTCTTT.